This T cell receptor (beta chain) was observed in a study of cytomegalovirus exposure and HLA in healthy donors. Findings of the study overall: Sequencing artifact likely explains a cluster of highly shared sequence variants. Reports indicate that TCR beta sequences accurately predicted the HLA-A and HLA-B alleles of most subjects.

Both 60 Vbeta primers and 13 Jbeta primers went into the PCR. Measured with immunoSEQ multiplex PCR; TCRdb has only the in-frame clones, and not every one. The table includes around 100,000 clones, around 76% detected once. Worth noting for this clone: Its specificity is not known.

Germline V lookup: CDR1 KGHSH, CDR2 LQKENI. This CDR3 is built from 18 residues. Trimming cost V 2 bases and J 3 bases, with 19 bases left between them. This sequence joins TRBV18 and TRBJ2-2, with D perhaps TRBD2 (7 bases). This sequence originates from a woman aged 45-65 years in good health and CMV-seropositive. The sample taken for sequencing was PBMCs. The DNA for the CDR3 is TGTGCCAGCTCACCATATCCTGGGGGGGCTTCGGACACCGGGGAGCTGTTTTTT. Its protein product is CASSPYPGGASDTGELFF.